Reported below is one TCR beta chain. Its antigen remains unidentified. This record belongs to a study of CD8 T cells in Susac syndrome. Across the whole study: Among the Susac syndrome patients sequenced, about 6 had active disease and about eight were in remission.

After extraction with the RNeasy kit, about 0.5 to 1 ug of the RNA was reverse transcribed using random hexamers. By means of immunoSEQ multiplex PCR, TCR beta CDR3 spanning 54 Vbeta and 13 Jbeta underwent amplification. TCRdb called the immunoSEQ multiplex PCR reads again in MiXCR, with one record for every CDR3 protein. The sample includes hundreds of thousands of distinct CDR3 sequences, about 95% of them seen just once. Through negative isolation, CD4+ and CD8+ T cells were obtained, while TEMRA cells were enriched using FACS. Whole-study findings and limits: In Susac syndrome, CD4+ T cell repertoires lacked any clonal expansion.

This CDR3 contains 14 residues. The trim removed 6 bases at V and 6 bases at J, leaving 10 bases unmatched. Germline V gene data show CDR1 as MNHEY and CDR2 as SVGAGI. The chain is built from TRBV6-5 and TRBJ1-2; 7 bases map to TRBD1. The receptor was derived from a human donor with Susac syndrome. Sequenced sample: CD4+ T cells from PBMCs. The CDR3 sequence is CASRKGAVANGYTF. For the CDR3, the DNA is TGTGCCAGCAGGAAGGGGGCGGTGGCGAATGGCTACACCTTC.